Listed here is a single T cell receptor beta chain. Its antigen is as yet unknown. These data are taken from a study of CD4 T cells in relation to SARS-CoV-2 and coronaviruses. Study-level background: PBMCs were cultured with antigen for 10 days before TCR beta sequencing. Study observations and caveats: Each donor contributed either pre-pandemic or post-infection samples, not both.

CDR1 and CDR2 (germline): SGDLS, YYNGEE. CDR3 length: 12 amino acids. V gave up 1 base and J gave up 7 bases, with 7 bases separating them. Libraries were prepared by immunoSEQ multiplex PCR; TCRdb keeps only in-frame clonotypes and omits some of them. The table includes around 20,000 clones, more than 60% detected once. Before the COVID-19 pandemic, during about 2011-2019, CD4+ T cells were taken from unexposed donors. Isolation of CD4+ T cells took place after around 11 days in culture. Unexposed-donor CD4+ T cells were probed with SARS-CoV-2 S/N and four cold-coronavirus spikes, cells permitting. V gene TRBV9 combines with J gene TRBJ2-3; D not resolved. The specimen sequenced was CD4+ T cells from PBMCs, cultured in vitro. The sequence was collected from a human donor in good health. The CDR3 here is CASSVNEYTQYF. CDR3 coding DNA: TGTGCCAGCAGCGTAAACGAGTATACGCAGTATTTT.